The clone carrying this TCR beta chain was counted between two and nine times. Its cognate antigen is unknown. This entry belongs to a study of cytomegalovirus exposure and HLA in healthy donors. Regarding the study as a whole: Analysis performed later found over 15,000 TCR beta sequences associated with HLA alleles at 0.05 false discovery rate. Most TCRs appeared rarely, but some public TCRs recurred in many donors. Certain sequence variants were highly shared and formed a cluster, and this cluster was likely a sequencing artifact.

The PCR had 60 Vbeta and 13 Jbeta primers. Original methodology: Counted up in a later analysis, unique TCR beta chains came to about 80 million, with around 11 million shared. The repertoire was sequenced with immunoSEQ multiplex PCR; TCRdb's copy has only in-frame clones and lacks some. The V and J calls and clone size were taken over from that table, and D and trimming were inferred from the DNA. The table records over 150,000 clones, roughly 79% of them present only once. The TCR sequence derives from a male donor in good health and CMV-seronegative. Sequenced input: PBMCs.

CDR3 DNA: TGTGCCAGTAGTATAGATTACGGTCACACTGAAGCTTTCTTT. As protein: CASSIDYGHTEAFF. The chain uses TRBV19 and TRBJ1-1; D is undetermined. Trimming shortened V by 0 bases and J by 3 bases, and 8 bases separated the two germline ends. Germline-derived CDR1 and CDR2 are LNHDA and SQIVND (reference sequence). This CDR3 has 14 residues.